This T cell receptor beta chain was sequenced during a study of shared clonotypes between healthy human individuals. The CDR3 runs to 18 residues. The ends lost 0 bases at V and 6 bases at J; junction bases unmatched: 14. The germline gives CDR1 SGHRS, CDR2 YFSETQ. On this clone itself: What it binds is not known.

Nashville, Tennessee was home to all donors, who were Caucasian adults. The study's findings and limits: It was anticipated that sequencing depth would influence how many clonotypes donors shared.

At the deep level, the assay was run. The quantity of DNA used in unsorted PBMC replicate PCRs was 300 ng, corresponding to tens of thousands of T cell genomes. Some clones are missing from TCRdb's copy, which holds only in-frame ones; the method was immunoSEQ multiplex PCR. The table records some 490,000 clones, over 70% of them present only once. The chain carries TRBV5-1 and TRBJ2-5, with 10 bases fitting TRBD1. Sequenced sample: PBMCs. The TCR originated in a woman aged 35 to 49 in good health. Some clones in this sample may be carry-over from other donors' samples. The CDR3: CASSLGGGQGNSGKTQYF. The CDR3 region has the DNA TGCGCCAGCAGCTTGGGAGGGGGACAGGGGAATTCGGGGAAGACCCAGTACTTC.